This TCR beta chain was found in a study of blood T cells in healthy people across ages. Whole-study findings and limits: Possibly, changes in expanded clonotypes were confounded because donor CMV status was unknown.

In this sample, this clonotype turned up many times. Its antigen is not known. The CDR3 extends over 11 amino acids. Trimming shortened V by 5 bases and J by 6 bases, and 8 bases separated the two germline ends. A J-beta primer mix and a sample-barcoded 5' primer were used in a second PCR of about 7 to 12 cycles. TCRdb redid the calling of the 5' RACE reads with MiXCR, one entry per CDR3 protein. The repertoire holds some 900,000 distinct CDR3 sequences, with 40% to 60% as singletons. The sample was blood. This TCR came from a young man in good health. The V gene is TRBV12-3 or TRBV12-4, the J gene TRBJ2-7, with D perhaps matching TRBD1 (5 bases). The chain's CDR3 is CASSAGSEQYF. In DNA, the CDR3 is TGTGCCAGCAGTGCAGGGTCCGAGCAGTACTTC.